This T cell receptor beta chain was identified in a study of Graves' ophthalmopathy and Graves' hyperthyroidism. V shed 5 bases and J shed 5 bases, with 21 bases lying between them. The CDR3 consists of 16 residues. The TCR beta CDR3 regions underwent amplification from RNA transcripts. In the first round, RT-PCR was carried out with HTBI primers, and a multiplex PCR formed the second round. Each CDR3 protein is one row after TCRdb ran MiXCR on the multiplex PCR reads. This table has roughly 1.1 million distinct CDR3 sequences, about 38% appearing once. This clonotype was seen at least ten times. The sample comprised peripheral blood or thyroid tissue (not recorded which). This clonotype was obtained from an adult man with Graves' hyperthyroidism. The chain combines TRBV12-3 or TRBV12-4 with TRBJ1-1, with D possibly being TRBD1 (6 bases). CDR3 DNA sequence: TGTGCCAGCAGTCCCAGAAACAGGGCTGGGAGGACTGAAGCTTTCTTT. Translated: CASSPRNRAGRTEAFF.